This entry lists 3 T cell receptor beta chains sequenced from one sample in a study of metastatic and nonmetastatic thyroid tumors. Patients were all untreated before their thyroid surgery. TCRdb reanalyzed the PCR reads with MiXCR. The sample consists of 43,000 or so clones, roughly 15% of them appearing once. Sequencing input: blood. These receptor sequences come from a female donor with papillary thyroid cancer or a benign thyroid nodule (not recorded which). Some clones in this sample may be carry-over from other donors' samples.

On this clone itself: A much larger clone differs from this one at a single base, so this may be a read error. The chain recombines TRBV11-1 with TRBJ2-1; TRBD2 matches at 10 bases. Germline CDR1 reads SGHAT; CDR2 reads FQDESV (reference sequence). There are 17 residues in the CDR3. The DNA of the CDR3 is TGTGCCAGCGGCTTAATGGCTAGCGGGAGCTGGTACAATGAGCAGTTCTTC. Its protein is CASGLMASGSWYNEQFF.

The gene calls are TRBV10-1 and TRBJ2-1; a possible D gene is TRBD1 (5 bases). The V end was cut by 6 bases, the J end by 10 bases, with 22 bases between. Germline V gene data show CDR1 as WNHNN and CDR2 as SYGVQD (reference sequence). The length of the CDR3 is 15 residues. The DNA of the CDR3 is TGCGCCAGCAGCGAAGAGAAAAGGGGATGGAGCGAGCAGTTCTTC. Its translation is CASSEEKRGWSEQFF.

The CDR3 coding sequence is TGTGCCAGAACCTCTCGACTGGGTGGGGAGACCCAGTACTTC. Protein sequence: CARTSRLGGETQYF. The chain links TRBV6-2 or TRBV6-3 to TRBJ2-5; no definite D call. The CDR3 is made up of 14 amino acids. V was pared by 9 bases and J by 5 bases, with 19 bases between. Germline V gene data show CDR1 as MNHEY and CDR2 as SVGEGT.